This record looks at one T cell receptor (beta chain) sequence and its context. Its antigen has not been determined. Per-base qualities were not stored, and no clone one base away is much larger. CDR1 SNHLY and CDR2 FYNNEI were looked up in the germline V gene. V is trimmed back by 8 bases and J by 6 bases, and the junction contains 6 bases that no gene match accounts for. Its CDR3 holds 13 amino acids, cysteine through phenylalanine. Here the CDR3 DNA is all that survives: 39 bases in frame from base 1. This sample was included in a study of Ad26.COV2.S vaccination and SARS-CoV-2 variants (TCRdb year 2021). For the wider study: Donors in the vaccine arm were drawn from COV1001, a multicentre, randomized, double-blind, placebo-controlled phase I-IIa trial testing Ad26.COV2.S in healthy adults. Trial participants were randomized into five groups of five: low-dose or high-dose Ad26.COV2.S given once or twice, or placebo on both occasions. TCRbeta repertoire sequencing was used to assess the specificity and breadth of SARS-CoV-2-reactive T cell receptors after Ad26.COV2.S vaccination. Ad26.COV2.S was administered intramuscularly at 5 x 10^10 or 1 x 10^11 viral particles, either as a single shot or as two shots given 56 days apart. A total of 32 samples were included in the TCR-sequenced set, comprising roughly 20 Ad26.COV2.S vaccine recipients, 5 placebo recipients and 8 SARS-CoV-2 convalescent individuals. Throughout the experiments and outcome assessment, investigators stayed blinded to trial group allocation.

The immunoSEQ Assay was used to sequence TCRbeta CDR3 regions. After extraction, genomic DNA underwent amplification by bias-controlled multiplex PCR, followed by high-throughput sequencing. Under the source paper's analysis protocol: To quantify the absolute abundance of every unique TCRbeta CDR3 region, sequences were collapsed and filtered. T cell fraction was estimated by normalizing TCRbeta template counts to usable DNA, which was measured by amplifying reference genes present in all nucleated cells. Repertoire TCRs were annotated as SARS-CoV-2-specific when V gene, CDR3 amino acid sequence and J gene were exactly matched to a known reactive TCR set. The reference SARS-CoV-2 TCR set came from MIRA and was filtered for enrichment in COVID-19-positive ImmuneCODE repertoires, removing public or cross-reactive TCRs. Drawing on the MIRA antigens, annotated TCRs were analysed further at the level of specific ORF or position within ORF. Depth was the summed frequency of annotated unique rearrangements, while breadth was defined as annotated unique rearrangements over total unique productive rearrangements. TCR breadth was compared between groups using two-sided Wilcoxon rank-sum tests. Sourced from immuneACCESS, this table was stored by TCRdb with only in-frame sequences that have V and J called. A share of the clones is absent; for the studies checked, an unresolved V gene accounts for under half, and the remainder has no known explanation. D and trimming come from the DNA, and the V and J calls and clone size come from that table. For this sample the table gives about 480,000 clones, of which roughly nine tenths were detected only once. The ten largest make up around 13% of the sample.

Study-wide findings and limitations: Substantial breadth of spike-specific CD8+ and CD4+ T cell responses was reported after vaccination. Vaccine and placebo recipients had comparable non-spike TCR breadth, which fits with the vaccine containing only spike. Higher spike-specific TCR breadth was observed in Ad26.COV2.S recipients than in placebo recipients (P = 0.0014). According to the authors, total T cell responses may have been underestimated by the TCR breadth and depth analyses. The study was not powered to compare responses between vaccine doses or regimens.

In the paper's terms, the treatment or condition label means: around 19 received Ad26.COV2.S at low or high dose, single or two shots; roughly 5 received placebo; per-sample allocation not given. For vaccine and placebo recipients, repertoires were sequenced using samples collected on day 63 after the first injection. Between 29 July and 7 August 2020, Cohort 1b enrolled 20 to 30 adults aged 18-55 years at one site in Boston, USA. Ad26.COV2.S was a replication-incompetent adenovirus type 26 vector expressing a prefusion-stabilized SARS-CoV-2 spike protein from the original Wuhan strain. The source material was peripheral blood, sampled in a trial of Ad26.COV2.S vaccine versus placebo. The V and J segments used are TRBV2 and TRBJ2-7; the central 11 bases match TRBD2. The TCR was taken from a person aged 18-60 years who received the Ad26.COV2.S COVID-19 vaccine or a placebo. The nucleotide sequence is given as TGTGCCAGCCTTAGCGGGAGGGTAGCCGAGCAGTACTTC. Its protein reads: CASLSGRVAEQYF. Reference TRBV2 and TRBJ2-7 proteins supply the regions before and after the CDR3; the full variable domain is: EPEVTQTPSHQVTQMGQEVILRCVPISNHLYFYWYRQILGQKVEFLVSFYNNEISEKSEIFDDQFSVERPDGSNFTLKIRSTKLEDSAMYFCASLSGRVAEQYFGPGTRLTVT.